This entry concerns a single TCR beta chain. Blood specimens came from baseline, cycle 4 day 1, and cycle 7 day 1. Measured with immunoSEQ multiplex PCR; TCRdb has only the in-frame clones, and not every one. The table records 98,000 or so clones, about nine tenths of them present only once. The data belong to a study of OX40 agonist ivuxolimab in advanced cancers. Study as a whole: Patients got intravenous ivuxolimab at 0.01 to 10 mg/kg every 2 weeks.

This CDR3 region has 12 residues. The ends were cut back, 6 bases at V and 3 bases at J, with 9 bases in the middle. Germline V CDR1 and CDR2: SNHLY, FYNNEI. The genes are TRBV2 and TRBJ2-7; D tentatively reads TRBD1 or TRBD2 (5 bases each). The receptor was derived from an adult with an advanced solid tumor such as melanoma, head and neck, liver or kidney cancer. Sequencing was performed on CD4+ or CD8+ T cells sorted from blood, taken in a trial of the OX40 agonist ivuxolimab. Here the CDR3 DNA reads TGTGCCAGCAGCGGGACGGGCTACGAGCAGTACTTC. This gives the protein CASSGTGYEQYF.